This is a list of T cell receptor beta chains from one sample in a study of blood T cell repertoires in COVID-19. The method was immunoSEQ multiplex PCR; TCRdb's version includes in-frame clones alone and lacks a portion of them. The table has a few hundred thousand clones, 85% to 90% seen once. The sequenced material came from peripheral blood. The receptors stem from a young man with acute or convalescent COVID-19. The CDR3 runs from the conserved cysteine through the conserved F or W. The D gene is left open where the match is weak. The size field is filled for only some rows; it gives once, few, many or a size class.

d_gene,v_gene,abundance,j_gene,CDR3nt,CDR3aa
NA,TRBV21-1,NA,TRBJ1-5,TGTGCCAGACAGCCAAAAGGGGATATTTATAGCAATCAGCCCCAGCATTTT,CARQPKGDIYSNQPQHF
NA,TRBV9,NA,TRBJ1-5,TGTGCCAGCAGCCCTGGGGGGGTTAGAAGCAATCAGCCCCAGCATTTT,CASSPGGVRSNQPQHF
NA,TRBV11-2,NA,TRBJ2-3,TGTGCCAGCAGCCCTAACGTTGGAGATACGCAGTATTTT,CASSPNVGDTQYF
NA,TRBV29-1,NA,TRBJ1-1,TGCAGCGTTGACCAGGGCGGGGGGGGCACTGAAGCTTTCTTT,CSVDQGGGGTEAFF
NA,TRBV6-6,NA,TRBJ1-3,TGTGCCAGCAGTTTCACGAAAGACAGCTACACCATATATTTT,CASSFTKDSYTIYF
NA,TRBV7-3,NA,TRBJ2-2,TGTGCCAGCAGCTCCCCGGTGACAGGAGCGAACACCGGGGAGCTGTTTTTT,CASSSPVTGANTGELFF
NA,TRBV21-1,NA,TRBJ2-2,TGTGCCAGCAGCAAAGCCCCTCGTGACAGGCCGGGGACCGGGGAGCTGTTTTTT,CASSKAPRDRPGTGELFF
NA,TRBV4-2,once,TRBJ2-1,TGTGCCAGCAGCCAAGACCCAAAATCAGGGTTTGAGCAGTTCTTC,CASSQDPKSGFEQFF
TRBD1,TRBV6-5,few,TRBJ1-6,TGTGCCACACGCGAGGCGGGACAGGGTTATTCACCCCTCCACTTT,CATREAGQGYSPLHF
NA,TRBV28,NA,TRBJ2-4,TGTGCCAGCAGTCCGTTCAGGGAAGCCAAAAACATTCAGTACTTC,CASSPFREAKNIQYF
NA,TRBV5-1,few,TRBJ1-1,TGCGCCAGCAGTGGGCCTTCGAACACTGAAGCTTTCTTT,CASSGPSNTEAFF
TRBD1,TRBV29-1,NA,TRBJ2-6,TGCAGCGTTGCAGGGGGCGCAACTGGGGCCAACGTCCTGACTTTC,CSVAGGATGANVLTF
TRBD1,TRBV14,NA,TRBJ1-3,TGTGCCAGCAGCCATAGGGACAGCTCTGGAAACACCATATATTTT,CASSHRDSSGNTIYF
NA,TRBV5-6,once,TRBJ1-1,TGTGCCAGCAGCTTGGGACAGACTTCGATGAACACTGAAGCTTTCTTT,CASSLGQTSMNTEAFF
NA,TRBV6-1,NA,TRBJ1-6,TGTGCCAGCAGTGAATCGGTTTCCTATAATTCACCCCTCCACTTT,CASSESVSYNSPLHF
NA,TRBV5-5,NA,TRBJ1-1,TGTGCCAGCAGCTTGGGGACAGACTCTTTTGGGGCTTTCTTT,CASSLGTDSFGAFF
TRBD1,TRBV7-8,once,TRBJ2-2,TGTGCCAGCAGCTATACAGGGGTCCGTGACACCGGGGAGCTGTTTTTT,CASSYTGVRDTGELFF
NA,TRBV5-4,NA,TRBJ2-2,TGTGCCAGCAGCTCAGGGGGGAGAGGGGAGCTGTTTTTT,CASSSGGRGELFF
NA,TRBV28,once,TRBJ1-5,TGTGCCAGCAGTTTATGGTCGGGGTCACAGCCCCAGCATTTT,CASSLWSGSQPQHF
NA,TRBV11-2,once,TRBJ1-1,TGTGCCAGCAGCTTAGATGGGCGTCAGGGGCAAGCTTTCTTT,CASSLDGRQGQAFF
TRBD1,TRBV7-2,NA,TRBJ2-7,TGTGCCAGCAGCGGACAGGGCAACGAGCAGTACTTC,CASSGQGNEQYF
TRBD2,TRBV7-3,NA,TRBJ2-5,TGTGCCAGCAGCCCAAGGACTAGCGGGCAAGAGACCCAGTACTTC,CASSPRTSGQETQYF
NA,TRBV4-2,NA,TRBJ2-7,TGTGCCAGCAGCAAGGAATGGAGTAGCTACGAGCAGTACTTC,CASSKEWSSYEQYF
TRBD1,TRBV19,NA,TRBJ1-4,TGTGCCAGTAGGGGACAGGGATCGTCAACTAATGAAAAACTGTTTTTT,CASRGQGSSTNEKLFF
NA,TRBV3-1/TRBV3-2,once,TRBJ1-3,TGTGCCAGCAGCCGCCAGTTCAGGGAAGGCGCGGGAAACACCATATATTTT,CASSRQFREGAGNTIYF
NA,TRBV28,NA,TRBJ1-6,TGTGCCAGCAGTTGGACAGATTATAATTCACCCCTCCACTTT,CASSWTDYNSPLHF
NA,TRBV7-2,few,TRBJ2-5,TGTGCCAGCAGCTGGGAGTGGGAGACCCAGTACTTC,CASSWEWETQYF
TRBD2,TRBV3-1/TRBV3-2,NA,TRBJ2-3,TGTGCCAGCAGTCACTTAGGGACTAGCGGGGGGGCCTCTACGCAGTATTTT,CASSHLGTSGGASTQYF
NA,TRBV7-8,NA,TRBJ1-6,TGTGCCAGCAGCCCAGCACCGGATTCACCCCTCCACTTT,CASSPAPDSPLHF
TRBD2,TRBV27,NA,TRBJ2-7,TGTGCCAGCAGTTCGGGACTAGCACCGGACGAGCAGTACTTC,CASSSGLAPDEQYF
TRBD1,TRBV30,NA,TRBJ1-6,TGTGCCTGGAGTGTAGCAGGGGGTTTGGATAATTCACCCCTCCACTTT,CAWSVAGGLDNSPLHF
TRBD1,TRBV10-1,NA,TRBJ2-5,TGCGCCAGCAGTGAGTCCGGACAGGGAGCAGAGACCCAGTACTTC,CASSESGQGAETQYF
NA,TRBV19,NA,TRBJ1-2,TGTGCCAGTAGTATTTCCAGATATGGCTACACCTTC,CASSISRYGYTF
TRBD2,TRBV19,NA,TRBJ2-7,TGTGCCAGTACCCCCGGTGGGGGGGAGTACGAGCAGTACTTC,CASTPGGGEYEQYF
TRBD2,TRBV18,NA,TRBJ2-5,TGTGCCAGCTCGCGCGGGGGGACGAGGCAAGAGACCCAGTACTTC,CASSRGGTRQETQYF
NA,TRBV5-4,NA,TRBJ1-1,TGTGCCAGCAGCTTGGGTGGCGGGAACACTGAAGCTTTCTTT,CASSLGGGNTEAFF
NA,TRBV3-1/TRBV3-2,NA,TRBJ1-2,TGTGCCAGCAGCCAACGGGACATCATGGGCTACACCTTC,CASSQRDIMGYTF
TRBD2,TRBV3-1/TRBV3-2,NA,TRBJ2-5,TGTGCCAGCACCCCCCGCGGCGGGGGGACGGTAGAGACCCAGTACTTC,CASTPRGGGTVETQYF
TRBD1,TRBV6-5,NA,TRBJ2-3,TGTGCCAGCAGTAGACAGGGGATTATCACAGATACGCAGTATTTT,CASSRQGIITDTQYF
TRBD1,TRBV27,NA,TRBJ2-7,TGTGCCAGCAGCCTACGGCCCTGGACAGGGGAGATCTTC,CASSLRPWTGEIF
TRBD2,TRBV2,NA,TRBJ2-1,TGTGCCAGCAGTGAATACAGCGGGGGGGCCATCAATGAGCAGTTCTTC,CASSEYSGGAINEQFF
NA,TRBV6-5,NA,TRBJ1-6,TGTGCCAGCAGTTGGACATCAAACTCCTATAATTCACCCCTCCACTTT,CASSWTSNSYNSPLHF
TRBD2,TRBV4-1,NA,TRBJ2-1,TGCGCCAGCAGCCAAGATCCAGCGGGAGGCTACAATGAGCAGTTCTTC,CASSQDPAGGYNEQFF
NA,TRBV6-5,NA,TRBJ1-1,TGTGCCAGCAGTACCCTCCGTATGGGAGGCACTGAAGCTTTCTTT,CASSTLRMGGTEAFF
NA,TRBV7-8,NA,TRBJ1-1,TGTGCCAGCAGCCCATCCAGGGTGGGAGCTTTCTTT,CASSPSRVGAFF
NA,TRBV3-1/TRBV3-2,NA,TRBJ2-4,TGTGCCAGCAGCCAAGGGGCAGTAGCCAAAAACATTCAGTACTTC,CASSQGAVAKNIQYF
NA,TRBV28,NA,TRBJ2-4,TGTGCCAGCAGTTTACTGGGGGGGCTAAACATTCAGTACTTC,CASSLLGGLNIQYF
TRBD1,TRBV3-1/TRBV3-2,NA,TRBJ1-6,TGTGCCAGCAGCTACCGGGACAGCTATAATTCACCCCTCCACTTT,CASSYRDSYNSPLHF
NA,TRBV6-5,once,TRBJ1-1,TGTGCCAGCAGTTCCCTTCCGGGCAGGGCGTTCACTGAAGCTTTCTTT,CASSSLPGRAFTEAFF
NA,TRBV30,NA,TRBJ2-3,TGTGCCTGGATTGGGAACAGGGGCACAGATACGCAGTATTTT,CAWIGNRGTDTQYF
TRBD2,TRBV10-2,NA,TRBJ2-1,TGCGCCAGCAGTGACCCTGGGGGGACTAGAAGATCTGAGCAGTTCTTC,CASSDPGGTRRSEQFF
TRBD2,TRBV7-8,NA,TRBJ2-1,TGTGCCAGCAGCTTAGCTACTAGCGGGAGCCTTGAGCAGTTCTTC,CASSLATSGSLEQFF
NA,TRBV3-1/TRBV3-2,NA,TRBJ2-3,TGTGCCAGCAGCCAAGATATCGGTGGCACAGATACGCAGTATTTT,CASSQDIGGTDTQYF
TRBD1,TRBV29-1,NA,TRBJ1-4,TGCAGCGTTGTCCCCGGGACAGCTAATGAAAAACTGTTTTTT,CSVVPGTANEKLFF
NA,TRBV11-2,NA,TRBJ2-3,TGTGCCAGCAGCTTACTATCGGGAGATACGCAGTATTTT,CASSLLSGDTQYF
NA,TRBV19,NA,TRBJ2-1,TGTGCCAGTAAGAAATACGGAGGGCAGGCCTACAATGAGCAGTTCTTC,CASKKYGGQAYNEQFF
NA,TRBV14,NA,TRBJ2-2,TGTGCCAGCAGCCGGGGCCGTCTCAGCACCGGGGAGCTGTTTTTT,CASSRGRLSTGELFF
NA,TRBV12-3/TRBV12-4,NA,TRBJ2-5,TGTGCCAGCAGTCTACGGACAGAGACGTACTTC,CASSLRTETYF
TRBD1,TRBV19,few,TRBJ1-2,TGTGCCAGTACCTTTGGACAGGCCTATGGCTACACCTTC,CASTFGQAYGYTF